Listed below are T cell receptor beta chains from one sample, sequenced in a study of identical twins. TCRdb analysed the 5' RACE reads with MiXCR anew, one entry per CDR3 protein. The sample shows 1.5 million to 2 million distinct CDR3 sequences, about 32% of them seen only once. The sequencing sample was made of cord blood. These receptors came from a newborn girl in good health. The CDR3 runs from the conserved cysteine through the conserved F or W. Fields, in order: CDR3 length, clone size, V gene, J gene, D gene, CDR3 DNA, CDR3 protein. D genes are given only for firm matches. Clone size, where shown, is once, few, many, or a class for clones that have expanded.

>16|-|TRBV13|TRBJ1-6|TRBD1
TGTGCCAGCAGCTTACGCGACAGGGGTTATAATTCACCCCTCCACTTT
CASSLRDRGYNSPLHF
>15|-|TRBV4-3|TRBJ2-3|-
TGCGCCAGCAGCCAAGATCGCGTAGAAGGGGATACGCAGTATTTT
CASSQDRVEGDTQYF
>12|-|TRBV29-1|TRBJ1-1|TRBD1
TGCAGCGCTACAGGGGAGTGGACTGAAGCTTTCTTT
CSATGEWTEAFF
>17|few|TRBV7-9|TRBJ1-1|-
TGTGCCAGCAGCTTATCGGGTCAGGGCTCCATGAACACTGAAGCTTTCTTT
CASSLSGQGSMNTEAFF
>15|few|TRBV7-9|TRBJ2-1|-
TGTGCCAGCAGCTTAGGACTGAATGCCTACAATGAGCAGTTCTTC
CASSLGLNAYNEQFF
>15|few|TRBV13|TRBJ2-7|TRBD2
TGTGCCAGCAGCCTCGGGGCGGGAGGTACCTACGAGCAGTACTTC
CASSLGAGGTYEQYF
>12|few|TRBV29-1|TRBJ2-7|TRBD1
TGCAGCGTTGTCGACAGGGGGTACGAGCAGTACTTC
CSVVDRGYEQYF
>16|few|TRBV5-1|TRBJ2-3|-
TGCGCCAGCAGCTTATCTCGGACTCTAAGCACAGATACGCAGTATTTT
CASSLSRTLSTDTQYF
>18|few|TRBV18|TRBJ1-2|-
TGTGCCAGCTCACCATACCCGCCCTTGGGCAGCGCGAACTATGGCTACACCTTC
CASSPYPPLGSANYGYTF
>15|many|TRBV21-1|TRBJ2-7|-
TGTGCCAGCAGCAAAGGGCAGCGGGCCGTAAACGAGCAGTACTTC
CASSKGQRAVNEQYF
>17|-|TRBV20-1|TRBJ2-3|TRBD2
TGCAGTGCTAGTCCTCCGGGACTAGCGGGAGGGCCCCATACGCAGTATTTT
CSASPPGLAGGPHTQYF
>12|-|TRBV2|TRBJ2-7|-
TGTGCCAGGGGGGTTTCTCCCTACGAGCAGTACTTC
CARGVSPYEQYF
>15|few|TRBV5-1|TRBJ2-5|-
TGCGCCAGCATGAAGATGGACGGGTACCAAGAGACCCAGTACTTC
CASMKMDGYQETQYF
>17|-|TRBV24-1|TRBJ2-1|TRBD2
TGTGCCACCAGTGATAAACACGGGACTATCACCTACAATGAGCAGTTCTTC
CATSDKHGTITYNEQFF
>13|-|TRBV7-6|TRBJ1-1|-
TGTGCCAGCAGCTCTCCGGACATTCCTGAAGCTTTCTTT
CASSSPDIPEAFF
>15|few|TRBV27|TRBJ2-7|-
TGTGCCAGCAGTTTAAGGGACACCCGCTCCTACGAGCAGTACTTC
CASSLRDTRSYEQYF
>15|-|TRBV20-1|TRBJ2-2|-
TGCAGTGCGCCAGGACCCCGGAGGGACACCGGGGAGCTGTTTTTT
CSAPGPRRDTGELFF
>12|-|TRBV20-1|TRBJ2-1|TRBD1
TGCAGTGCTATACAGGGGGCGGGTGAGCAGTTCTTC
CSAIQGAGEQFF
>15|-|TRBV28|TRBJ2-1|-
TGTGCCAGCAGTTTATCGCCAGGGCGGCACAATGAGCAGTTCTTC
CASSLSPGRHNEQFF
>14|-|TRBV11-2|TRBJ2-4|-
TGTGCCAGCAGCTCCCACGGGGCCAAAAACATTCAGTACTTC
CASSSHGAKNIQYF
>19|once|TRBV7-2|TRBJ2-3|TRBD2
TGTGCCAGCAGTATACTAGCGGGGGGCGGTGCCACTAGCACAGATACGCAGTATTTT
CASSILAGGGATSTDTQYF
>12|few|TRBV10-3|TRBJ2-1|TRBD1
TGTGCCATCAGCCCAGGGGGCGATGAGCAGTTCTTC
CAISPGGDEQFF
>13|-|TRBV4-2|TRBJ2-7|TRBD1
TGTGCCAGCAGCCGGGACAGGGGGCAAGAGCAGTACTTC
CASSRDRGQEQYF
>14|-|TRBV15|TRBJ2-7|-
TGTGCCACCAGCACAAGATGGCCCCCTCTCGAGCAGTACTTC
CATSTRWPPLEQYF
>12|many|TRBV20-1|TRBJ2-7|-
TGCAGTGCTAGAAGGACAAACTACGAGCAGTACTTC
CSARRTNYEQYF
>11|-|TRBV20-1|TRBJ1-2|-
TGCAGTGCTAGAGAATTATATGGCTACACCTTC
CSARELYGYTF
>12|many|TRBV12-3/TRBV12-4|TRBJ2-7|-
TGTGCCAGCAGTCCCGGGAAGATCGAGCAGTACTTC
CASSPGKIEQYF
>12|-|TRBV4-1|TRBJ2-2|-
TGCGCCAGCAGCCAAGTTTTAGGGGAGCTGTTTTTT
CASSQVLGELFF
>17|many|TRBV27|TRBJ1-5|-
TGTGCCAGCAGTCCAGACCGGGACTATTATAGCAATCAGCCCCAGCATTTT
CASSPDRDYYSNQPQHF
>13|-|TRBV27|TRBJ2-7|-
TGTGTCAGCAGTTTCCGACGGGCCTACGAGCAGTACTTC
CVSSFRRAYEQYF
>15|-|TRBV7-2|TRBJ2-3|-
TGTGCCAGCAGCTCTTGGGCGGGCGGCACAGATACGCAGTATTTT
CASSSWAGGTDTQYF
>18|few|TRBV13|TRBJ2-3|TRBD2
TGTGCCAGCAGCTTTGGCCCCAGCAGCGGGGGGGTGGCAGATACGCAGTATTTT
CASSFGPSSGGVADTQYF
>16|few|TRBV5-1|TRBJ2-4|TRBD2
TGCGCCGGCAGCTTGGTGACAGCGGGGGCCAAAAACATTCAGTACTTC
CAGSLVTAGAKNIQYF
>13|-|TRBV6-5|TRBJ2-2|-
TGTGCCGTAGTCAGGCTGAACACCGGGGAGCTGTTTTTT
CAVVRLNTGELFF
>15|few|TRBV21-1|TRBJ1-5|-
TGTGCCAGCAGCAAAGAAGACAGGGCGGATCAGCCCCAGCATTTT
CASSKEDRADQPQHF
>15|-|TRBV20-1|TRBJ1-4|-
TGCAGTGCTAGGCCCTTGACAGCCCTTAATGAAAAACTGTTTTTT
CSARPLTALNEKLFF
>14|-|TRBV10-3|TRBJ1-6|TRBD1
TGTGCCATGGGACAGGGCGGATATAATTCACCCCTCCACTTT
CAMGQGGYNSPLHF
>14|few|TRBV6-2/TRBV6-3|TRBJ2-5|TRBD1
TGTGCCAGCGGTTATCTGGACAGGGGGCGGGAGCAGTACTTC
CASGYLDRGREQYF
>15|-|TRBV6-1|TRBJ1-5|-
TGTGCCAGCAGTCCCCACCGGGGCCGAAATCAGCCCCAGCATTTT
CASSPHRGRNQPQHF